A single sample is the source of the 27 T cell receptor beta chains below, sequenced in a study of CD8 T cells in Susac syndrome. A quantity of roughly 0.5 to 1 ug RNA underwent reverse transcription using random hexamers. TCRdb itself ran the immunoSEQ multiplex PCR reads through MiXCR, one entry per CDR3 protein. This sample carries about 120,000 distinct CDR3 sequences, over 90% of them seen once, and the ten largest clones take roughly 0.14%. Sequenced sample: CD4+ T cells from PBMCs. These receptors came from a human donor with Susac syndrome.

The chain recombines TRBV15 with TRBJ2-3; TRBD2 matches at 10 bases. The V and J ends lost 5 bases and 4 bases, in that order; junction bases with no gene match: 6. Per the germline V gene, CDR1 is LNHNV and CDR2 is YYDKDF (reference sequence). This CDR3 region has 15 residues. The CDR3 spells CATSQTSGSADTQYF. The CDR3 nucleotides are TGTGCCACCAGCCAGACTAGCGGGTCTGCAGATACGCAGTATTTT. Full variable domain (rest looked up from reference TRBV15 and TRBJ2-3): DAMVIQNPRYQVTQFGKPVTLSCSQTLNHNVMYWYQQKSSQAPKLLFHYYDKDFNNEADTPDNFQSRRPNTSFCFLDIRSPGLGDTAMYLCATSQTSGSADTQYFGPGTRLTVL.

The V and J genes are TRBV3-1 and TRBJ2-6, with 10 bases fitting TRBD2. The CDR3 consists of 19 residues. V shed 1 base and J 4 bases; nucleotides not matched to a gene: 10. Germline V gene data show CDR1 as LGHDT and CDR2 as YNNKEL (reference sequence). The CDR3 nucleotides are TGTGCCAGCAGCCAAGTTTCCCTAGCGGGAGTTTCGGGGGCCAACGTCCTGACTTTC. Amino acids: CASSQVSLAGVSGANVLTF.

This clonotype was seen only once. The chain is built from TRBV12-3 or TRBV12-4 and TRBJ2-7; D is ambiguous. V lost 6 bases, J lost 2 bases, and 14 bases lay in between. The length of the CDR3 is 14 residues. CDR3 sequence reads: CASSTTSTAYEQYF. The CDR3, as DNA: TGTGCCAGCAGCACGACTTCTACTGCCTACGAGCAGTACTTC.

The chain links TRBV18 to TRBJ1-1; 7 positions match TRBD1. In germline, CDR1 is KGHSH, CDR2 LQKENI. The V and J ends lost 8 bases and 1 base, in that order; junction bases with no gene match: 7. This CDR3 contains 14 residues. The CDR3 sequence: CASATTGKNTEAFF. The DNA of the CDR3 is TGTGCCAGCGCGACGACAGGGAAGAACACTGAAGCTTTCTTT.

This sequence joins TRBV6-5 and TRBJ2-1; no clear D gene. Germline V gives CDR1 MNHEY, CDR2 SVGAGI. Trimming took 0 bases from V and 3 from J, leaving 15 bases between them. The CDR3 spans 17 residues. The CDR3 protein is CASSYSDGSSLYNEQFF. The CDR3 nucleotides read TGTGCCAGCAGTTACTCGGATGGCAGCAGCCTCTACAATGAGCAGTTCTTC.

J is TRBJ2-6 and V is TRBV5-6; 7 bases line up with TRBD1. The CDR3 has 17 amino acids. The trim removed 4 bases at V and 0 bases at J, leaving 7 bases unmatched. Germline assignment: CDR1 SGHDT and CDR2 YYEEEE. CDR3 sequence (DNA): TGTGCCAGCAGCGGCCCGGGACAGCTCTCTGGGGCCAACGTCCTGACTTTC. Translating it yields CASSGPGQLSGANVLTF.

The chain combines TRBV20-1 with TRBJ2-1, with D unclear. The CDR3 spans 11 residues. Germline V gene data show CDR1 as DFQATT and CDR2 as SNEGSKA (reference sequence). V lost 3 bases and J 8 bases, leaving 8 bases between the germline ends. Here the CDR3 reads CSASQEHEQFF. The CDR3, as DNA: TGCAGTGCTAGCCAGGAGCATGAGCAGTTCTTC.

This clonotype was counted between two and nine times. The genes are TRBV30 and TRBJ2-7, with unresolved D. The length of the CDR3 is 12 residues. Germline CDR1 reads GTSNPN; CDR2 reads SVGIG (reference sequence). CDR3 nucleotides: TGTGCGGTTACCGACGGATCCTACGAGCAGTACTTC. Translated, it gives CAVTDGSYEQYF. The full variable domain, completed using reference TRBV30 and TRBJ2-7, is SQTIHQWPATLVQPVGSPLSLECTVEGTSNPNLYWYRQAAGRGLQLLFYSVGIGQISSEVPQNLSASRPQDRQFILSSKKLLLSDSGFYLCAVTDGSYEQYFGPGTRLTVT.

The chain has TRBV27 and TRBJ2-3, with a possible D match to TRBD2 (6 bases). Trimming stripped 3 bases from V and 6 bases from J, with 13 bases between. The CDR3 totals 14 residues. Germline loops: CDR1 MNHEY, CDR2 SMNVEV (reference sequence). The CDR3 DNA reads TGTGCCAGCAGTTTTGCGGGGATCCTTGATACGCAGTATTTT. It is translated as CASSFAGILDTQYF.

The V call is TRBV20-1, the J call TRBJ2-7; no clear D gene. The CDR3 sequence is 13 residues long. Per the germline V gene, CDR1 is DFQATT and CDR2 is SNEGSKA (reference sequence). Trimming shortened V by 1 base and J by 2 bases, and 9 bases separated the two germline ends. The CDR3 nucleotides are TGCAGTGCTAGAGGTCCCATTGCCTACGAGCAGTACTTC. Its translation: CSARGPIAYEQYF.

J is TRBJ2-1 and V is TRBV3-1; 9 bases line up with TRBD2. Germline loops: CDR1 LGHDT, CDR2 YNNKEL (reference sequence). The CDR3 loop spans 15 amino acids. V lost 6 bases, J lost 2 bases, and 5 bases stayed unmatched. The CDR3: CASRSTSGPYNEQFF. The CDR3 DNA reads TGTGCCAGCAGATCCACTAGCGGGCCCTACAATGAGCAGTTCTTC.

The rearrangement uses TRBV4-1 and TRBJ2-4, with TRBD1 matching over 8 bases. Germline V gene data show CDR1 as MGHRA and CDR2 as YSYEKL. V gave up 3 bases and J gave up 6 bases; unmatched junction bases: 10. This CDR3 is 16 amino acids long. The CDR3 sequence is CASSHPTGGKRNIQYF. In DNA, the CDR3 is TGCGCCAGCAGCCACCCCACAGGGGGGAAACGAAACATTCAGTACTTC.

This chain uses TRBV5-6 with TRBJ1-5, with no clear D. With 1 base removed from V and 4 bases from J, the gap between germline ends came to 6 bases. CDR3 length: 13 amino acids. The germline gives CDR1 SGHDT, CDR2 YYEEEE. DNA for the CDR3: TGTGCCAGCAGCTTGTTTAGAAATCAGCCCCAGCATTTT. Its protein product is CASSLFRNQPQHF. Full variable domain (rest looked up from reference TRBV5-6 and TRBJ1-5): DAGVTQSPTHLIKTRGQQVTLRCSPKSGHDTVSWYQQALGQGPQFIFQYYEEEERQRGNFPDRFSGHQFPNYSSELNVNALLLGDSALYLCASSLFRNQPQHFGDGTRLSIL.

The chain combines TRBV24-1 with TRBJ1-2; 7 bases match TRBD1. J lost 7 bases, V lost 9 bases, and 13 bases had no gene match. The V gene's germline CDR1 is KGHDR and CDR2 SFDVKD. This CDR3 is built from 14 residues. The CDR3 loop is CATSGTELPGGYTF. The DNA for the CDR3 is TGTGCCACCTCCGGGACAGAGCTACCGGGTGGCTACACCTTC.

The genes are TRBV15 and TRBJ2-6, with 9 bases identical to TRBD1. Trimming removed 1 base from V and 3 bases from J; junction bases left unmatched: 10. The CDR3 is made up of 19 amino acids. CDR1 is LNHNV and CDR2 is YYDKDF in the germline V gene (reference sequence). This chain's CDR3 is CATSRVTPGQGFGANVLTF. CDR3 nucleotide sequence: TGTGCCACCAGCAGAGTAACCCCGGGACAGGGATTTGGGGCCAACGTCCTGACTTTC.

The rearrangement uses TRBV4-3 and TRBJ1-1; D not resolved. The CDR3 loop spans 14 amino acids. Germline V gene data show CDR1 as LGHNA and CDR2 as YSLEER. With 5 bases removed from V and 1 base from J, the gap between germline ends came to 11 bases. CDR3 protein: CASSLDATNTEAFF. The CDR3 DNA is TGCGCCAGCAGCTTGGACGCCACGAACACTGAAGCTTTCTTT.

This clonotype appeared a single time. The chain is built from TRBV29-1 and TRBJ2-3; D is perhaps TRBD2 (6 bases). Trimming removed 3 bases at V and 3 bases at J, with 16 bases between. The CDR3 contains 15 residues. Looked up from germline, CDR1 is SQVTM and CDR2 is ANQGSEA. The CDR3 sequence is CSVDYLGRGTDTQYF. For the CDR3, the DNA is TGCAGCGTTGATTATCTCGGGAGAGGTACAGATACGCAGTATTTT.

This sequence joins TRBV6-5 and TRBJ2-1, with 11 nucleotides matching TRBD1. Trimming removed 0 bases from V and 4 bases from J; junction bases left unmatched: 2. The CDR3 consists of 16 residues. Germline-derived CDR1 and CDR2 are MNHEY and SVGAGI. The CDR3 loop reads CASSYSDRGPYNEQFF. CDR3 coding DNA: TGTGCCAGCAGTTACTCGGACAGGGGGCCTTACAATGAGCAGTTCTTC.

The chain uses TRBV21-1 and TRBJ2-2. TRBV21-1 is assigned pseudogene status. The CDR3 is 12 residues long. This CDR3 is CASKQTTGELFF. Here the CDR3 DNA reads TGTGCCAGCAAACAGACCACCGGGGAGCTGTTTTTT.

This chain joins TRBV4-2 and TRBJ2-1; a possible D gene is TRBD1 (6 bases). Germline V lookup: CDR1 LGHNA, CDR2 YNFKEQ. The CDR3 is made up of 16 amino acids. V lost 0 bases and J 6 bases, leaving 15 bases between the germline ends. The CDR3 nucleotides read TGTGCCAGCAGCCAAGATCGTACTAGGGGGAGCAATGAGCAGTTCTTC. Translated, it gives CASSQDRTRGSNEQFF.

The rearrangement uses TRBV29-1 and TRBJ1-5; no definite D call. Trimming removed 4 bases from V and 0 bases from J, with 7 bases in between. The CDR3 is 13 amino acids. Germline V gene data show CDR1 as SQVTM and CDR2 as ANQGSEA. The CDR3 sequence is CSVVFDSNQPQHF. CDR3 nucleotides: TGCAGCGTTGTCTTCGATAGCAATCAGCCCCAGCATTTT. The full variable domain, its missing parts supplied by reference TRBV29-1 and TRBJ1-5, is SAVISQKPSRDICQRGTSLTIQCQVDSQVTMMFWYRQQPGQSLTLIATANQGSEATYESGFVIDKFPISRPNLTFSTLTVSNMSPEDSSIYLCSVVFDSNQPQHFGDGTRLSIL.

The rearrangement uses TRBV29-1 and TRBJ2-1; D call uncertain. This CDR3 has 15 amino acids. Trimming stripped 2 bases from V and 0 bases from J, with 11 bases between. The V gene's germline CDR1 is SQVTM and CDR2 ANQGSEA. The CDR3 sequence is CSVEKPASSYNEQFF. CDR3 nucleotide sequence: TGCAGCGTTGAAAAGCCCGCGAGCTCCTACAATGAGCAGTTCTTC.

V gene TRBV20-1 combines with J gene TRBJ2-5; 9 bases are shared with TRBD1. Germline CDR1 and CDR2: DFQATT and SNEGSKA (reference sequence). V trimming: 2 bases; J trimming: 5 bases; junction bases outside the gene matches: 9. This CDR3 has 15 amino acids. The CDR3 bases are TGCAGTGCTAGACCGGGACAGGGTGTTCGGGAGACCCAGTACTTC. Its translation is CSARPGQGVRETQYF.

The chain joins TRBV4-1 to TRBJ2-7; the match to TRBD1 covers 11 bases. J lost 6 bases, V lost 3 bases, and 4 bases had no gene match. The CDR3 runs to 14 residues. CDR1 is MGHRA and CDR2 is YSYEKL in the germline V gene. CDR3 residues: CASSQDRGRLEQYF. In DNA, the CDR3 is TGCGCCAGCAGCCAGGACAGGGGGCGGCTCGAGCAGTACTTC.

This chain uses TRBV7-8 with TRBJ2-1; TRBD2 agrees at 11 bases. The CDR3 is 16 residues long. With 5 bases clipped from V and 4 bases from J, the junction kept 7 bases outside the gene matches. Germline CDR1 SGHVS, CDR2 FQNEAQ. The CDR3 is CASSAPGLADYNEQFF. The CDR3 coding sequence is TGTGCCAGCAGCGCACCGGGACTAGCGGATTACAATGAGCAGTTCTTC.

The rearrangement joins TRBV14 to TRBJ2-1, with D possibly called TRBD1 or TRBD2 (5 bases each). Germline V lookup: CDR1 SGHDN, CDR2 FVKESK. This CDR3 is 16 amino acids long. The V gene lost 4 bases and the J gene lost 7 bases, with 20 bases spanning the gap. Here the CDR3 reads CASSPFSGTLRNEQFF. The CDR3, as DNA: TGTGCCAGCAGCCCATTTTCCGGGACCCTCCGAAATGAGCAGTTCTTC.

This chain uses TRBV7-2 with TRBJ2-7, with D possibly matching TRBD2 (6 bases). Germline-derived CDR1 and CDR2 are SGHTA and FQGNSA. The CDR3 has 14 amino acids. Trimming took off 4 bases at V and 3 bases at J, with 13 bases between the two ends. In nucleotides, the CDR3 is TGTGCCAGCAGCTACGGGACTGAATACTACGAGCAGTACTTC. This gives the protein CASSYGTEYYEQYF.